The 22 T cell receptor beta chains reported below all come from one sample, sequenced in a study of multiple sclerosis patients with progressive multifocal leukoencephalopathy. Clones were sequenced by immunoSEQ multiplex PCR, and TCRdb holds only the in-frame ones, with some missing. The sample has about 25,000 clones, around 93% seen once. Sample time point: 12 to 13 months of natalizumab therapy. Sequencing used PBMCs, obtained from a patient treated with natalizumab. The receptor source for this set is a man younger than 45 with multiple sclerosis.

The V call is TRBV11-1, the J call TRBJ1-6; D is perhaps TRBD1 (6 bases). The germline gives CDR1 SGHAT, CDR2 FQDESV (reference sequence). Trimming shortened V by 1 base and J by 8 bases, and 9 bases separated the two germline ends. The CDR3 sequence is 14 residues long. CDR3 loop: CASSLGDTYSPLHF. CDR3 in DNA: TGTGCCAGCAGCTTAGGGGACACCTATTCACCCCTCCACTTT.

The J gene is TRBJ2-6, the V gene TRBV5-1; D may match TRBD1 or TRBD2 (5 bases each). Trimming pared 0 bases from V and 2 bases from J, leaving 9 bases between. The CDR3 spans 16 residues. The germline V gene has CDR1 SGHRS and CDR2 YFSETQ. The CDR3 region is CASSLDLGAGANVLTF. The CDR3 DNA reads TGCGCCAGCAGCTTGGACCTGGGGGCTGGGGCCAACGTCCTGACTTTC.

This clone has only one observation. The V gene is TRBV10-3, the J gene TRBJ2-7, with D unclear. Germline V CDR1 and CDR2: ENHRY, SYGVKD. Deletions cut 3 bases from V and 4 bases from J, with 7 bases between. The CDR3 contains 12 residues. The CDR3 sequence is CAISENGYEQYF. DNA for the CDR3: TGTGCCATCAGTGAAAACGGTTACGAGCAGTACTTC.

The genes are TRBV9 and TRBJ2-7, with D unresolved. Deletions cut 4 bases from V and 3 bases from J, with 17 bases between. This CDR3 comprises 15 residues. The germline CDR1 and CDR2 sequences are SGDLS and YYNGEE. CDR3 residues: CASSHSNGLHYEQYF. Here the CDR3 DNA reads TGTGCCAGCAGCCATTCGAACGGGCTACACTACGAGCAGTACTTC.

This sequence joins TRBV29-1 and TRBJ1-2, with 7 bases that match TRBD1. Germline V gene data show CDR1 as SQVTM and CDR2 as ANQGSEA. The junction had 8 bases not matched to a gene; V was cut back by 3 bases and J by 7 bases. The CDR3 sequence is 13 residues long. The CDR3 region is CSVERRGPLGYTF. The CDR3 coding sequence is TGCAGCGTTGAGCGGAGGGGGCCTCTTGGCTACACCTTC.

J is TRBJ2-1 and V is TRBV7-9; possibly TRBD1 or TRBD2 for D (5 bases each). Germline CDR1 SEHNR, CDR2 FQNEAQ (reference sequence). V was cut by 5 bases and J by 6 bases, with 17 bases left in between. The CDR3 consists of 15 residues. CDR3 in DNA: TGTGCCAGCAGCCCCCCGGGGACCGCTCGCAATGAGCAGTTCTTC. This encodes CASSPPGTARNEQFF. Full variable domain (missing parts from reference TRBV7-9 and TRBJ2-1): DTGVSQNPRHKITKRGQNVTFRCDPISEHNRLYWYRQTLGQGPEFLTYFQNEAQLEKSRLLSDRFSAERPKGSFSTLEIQRTEQGDSAMYLCASSPPGTARNEQFFGPGTRLTVL.

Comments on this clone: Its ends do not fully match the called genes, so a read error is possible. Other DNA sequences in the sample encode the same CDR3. CDR3 amino acids: CASSGGTGGGTEAFF. The CDR3 DNA is TGCGCCAGCAGCGGGGGGACAGGGGGCGGCACTGAAGCTTTCTTT. This rearrangement joins TRBV7-8 to TRBJ1-1, with 12 bases identical to TRBD1. Germline loops: CDR1 SGHVS, CDR2 FQNEAQ. The CDR3 is made up of 15 amino acids. Based on the CDR3 plus reference TRBV7-8 and TRBJ1-1, the full variable domain is GAGVSQSPRYKVAKRGQDVALRCDPISGHVSLFWYQQALGQGPEFLTYFQNEAQLDKSGLPSDRFFAERPEGSVSTLKIQRTQQEDSAVYLCASSGGTGGGTEAFFGQGTRLTVV.

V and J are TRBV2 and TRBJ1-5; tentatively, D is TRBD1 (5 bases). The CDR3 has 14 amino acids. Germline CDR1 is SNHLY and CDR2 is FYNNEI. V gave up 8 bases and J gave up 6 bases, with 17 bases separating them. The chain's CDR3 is CASQFEVGGQPQHF. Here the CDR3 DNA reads TGTGCCAGCCAGTTCGAGGTGGGGGGTCAGCCCCAGCATTTT.

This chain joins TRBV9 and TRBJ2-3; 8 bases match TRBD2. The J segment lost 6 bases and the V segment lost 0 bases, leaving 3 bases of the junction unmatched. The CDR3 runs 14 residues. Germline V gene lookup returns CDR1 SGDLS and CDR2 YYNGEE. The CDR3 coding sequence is TGTGCCAGCAGCGTAGTACCTAGCGGGGATACGCAGTATTTT. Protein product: CASSVVPSGDTQYF.

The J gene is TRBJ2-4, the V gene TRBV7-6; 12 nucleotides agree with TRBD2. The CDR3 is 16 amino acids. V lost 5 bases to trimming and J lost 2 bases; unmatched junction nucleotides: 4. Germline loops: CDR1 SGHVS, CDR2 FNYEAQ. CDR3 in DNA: TGTGCCAGCAGCCCAGGACTAGCGGGAACCAAAAACATTCAGTACTTC. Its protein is CASSPGLAGTKNIQYF.

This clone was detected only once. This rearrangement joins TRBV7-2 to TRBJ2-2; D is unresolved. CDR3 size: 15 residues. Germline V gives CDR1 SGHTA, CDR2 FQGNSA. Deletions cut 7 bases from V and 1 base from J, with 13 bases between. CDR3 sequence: CASTLIGRNTGELFF. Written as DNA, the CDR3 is TGTGCCAGCACCCTTATCGGAAGGAACACCGGGGAGCTGTTTTTT.

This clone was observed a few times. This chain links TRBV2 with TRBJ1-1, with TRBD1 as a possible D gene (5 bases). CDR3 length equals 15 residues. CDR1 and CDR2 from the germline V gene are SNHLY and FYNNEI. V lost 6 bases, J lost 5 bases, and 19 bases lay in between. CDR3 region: CASRQGRQGGTEAFF. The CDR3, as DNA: TGTGCCAGCAGACAAGGGCGGCAGGGCGGAACTGAAGCTTTCTTT.

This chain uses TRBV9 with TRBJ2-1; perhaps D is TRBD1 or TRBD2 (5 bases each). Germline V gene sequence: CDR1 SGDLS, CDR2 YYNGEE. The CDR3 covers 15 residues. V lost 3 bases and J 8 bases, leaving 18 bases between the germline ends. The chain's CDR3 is CASSEEDRGADEQFF. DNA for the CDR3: TGTGCCAGCAGCGAGGAGGATCGAGGGGCGGATGAGCAGTTCTTC.

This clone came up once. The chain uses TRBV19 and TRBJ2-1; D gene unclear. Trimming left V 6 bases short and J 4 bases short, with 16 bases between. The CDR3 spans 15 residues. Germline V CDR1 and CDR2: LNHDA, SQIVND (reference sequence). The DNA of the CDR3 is TGTGCCAGTAGACCCGGCGGCGCTGGGTACAATGAGCAGTTCTTC. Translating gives CASRPGGAGYNEQFF.

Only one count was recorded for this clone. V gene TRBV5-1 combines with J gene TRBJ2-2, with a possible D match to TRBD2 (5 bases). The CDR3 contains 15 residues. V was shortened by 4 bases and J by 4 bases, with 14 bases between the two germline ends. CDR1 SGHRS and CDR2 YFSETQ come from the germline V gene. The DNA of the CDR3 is TGCGCCAGCAGCCCCCGGGAAAGGCTCACCGGGGAGCTGTTTTTT. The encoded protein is CASSPRERLTGELFF.

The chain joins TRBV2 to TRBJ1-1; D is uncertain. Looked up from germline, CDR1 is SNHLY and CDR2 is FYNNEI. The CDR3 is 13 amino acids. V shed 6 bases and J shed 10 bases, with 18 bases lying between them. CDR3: CASRPESRARAFF. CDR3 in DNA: TGTGCCAGCAGACCAGAGAGCCGCGCTCGAGCTTTCTTT.

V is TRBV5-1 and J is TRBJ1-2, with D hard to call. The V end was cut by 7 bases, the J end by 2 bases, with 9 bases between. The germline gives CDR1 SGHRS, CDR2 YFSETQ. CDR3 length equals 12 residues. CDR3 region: CASGSVNYGYTF. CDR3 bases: TGCGCCAGCGGTTCCGTCAACTATGGCTACACCTTC.

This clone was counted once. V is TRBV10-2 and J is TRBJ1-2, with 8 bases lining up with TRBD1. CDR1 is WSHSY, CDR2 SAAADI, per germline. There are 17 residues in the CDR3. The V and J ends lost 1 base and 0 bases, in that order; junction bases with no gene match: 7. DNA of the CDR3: TGCGCCAGCAGTGAGTTGGGGACAGGATTAGCTAACTATGGCTACACCTTC. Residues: CASSELGTGLANYGYTF.

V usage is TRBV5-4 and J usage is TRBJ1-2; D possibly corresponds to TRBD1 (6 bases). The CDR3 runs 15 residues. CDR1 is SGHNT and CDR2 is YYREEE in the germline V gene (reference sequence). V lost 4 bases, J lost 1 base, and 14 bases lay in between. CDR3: CASSRSGTNNYGYTF. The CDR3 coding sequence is TGTGCCAGCAGCAGATCCGGGACAAATAACTATGGCTACACCTTC.

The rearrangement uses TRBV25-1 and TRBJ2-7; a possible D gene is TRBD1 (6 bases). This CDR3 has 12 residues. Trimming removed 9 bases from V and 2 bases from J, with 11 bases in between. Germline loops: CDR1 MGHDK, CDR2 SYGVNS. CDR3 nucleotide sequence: TGTGCCAGTGAGGACAGTCCCTACGAGCAGTACTTC. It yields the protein CASEDSPYEQYF.

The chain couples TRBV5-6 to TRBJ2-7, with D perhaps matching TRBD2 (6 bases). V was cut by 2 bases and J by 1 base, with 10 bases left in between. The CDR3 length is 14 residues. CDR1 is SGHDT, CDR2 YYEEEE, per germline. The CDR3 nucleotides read TGTGCCAGCAGCTTAGGGAGCGGGTCCTACGAGCAGTACTTC. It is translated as CASSLGSGSYEQYF. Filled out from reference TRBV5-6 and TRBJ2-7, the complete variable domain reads DAGVTQSPTHLIKTRGQQVTLRCSPKSGHDTVSWYQQALGQGPQFIFQYYEEEERQRGNFPDRFSGHQFPNYSSELNVNALLLGDSALYLCASSLGSGSYEQYFGPGTRLTVT.

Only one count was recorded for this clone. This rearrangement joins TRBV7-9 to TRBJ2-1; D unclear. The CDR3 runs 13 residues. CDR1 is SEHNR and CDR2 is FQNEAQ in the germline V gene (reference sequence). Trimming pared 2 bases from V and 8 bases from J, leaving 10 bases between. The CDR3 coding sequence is TGTGCCAGCAGCTTAACCGGTTGGGATGAGCAGTTCTTC. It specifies CASSLTGWDEQFF. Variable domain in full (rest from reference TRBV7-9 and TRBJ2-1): DTGVSQNPRHKITKRGQNVTFRCDPISEHNRLYWYRQTLGQGPEFLTYFQNEAQLEKSRLLSDRFSAERPKGSFSTLEIQRTEQGDSAMYLCASSLTGWDEQFFGPGTRLTVL.